This entry concerns a single TCR beta chain. This record comes from a study of shared T cell receptors in the human thymus. This CDR3 comprises 14 residues. From germline, CDR1 is SEHNR and CDR2 FQNEAQ (reference sequence). The J segment lost 4 bases and the V segment lost 5 bases, leaving 7 bases of the junction unmatched. Here immunoSEQ multiplex PCR was the method, and the copy in TCRdb shows in-frame clones only, minus some. The sample lists about 610,000 clones, 88% occurring once. These data were likewise used in another study, on human thymus T cells. That source adds: Obtained as resections during corrective heart surgery, the thymus tissue was then studied. A high degree of thymic repertoire overlap among unrelated individuals was reported in related research.

The V gene is TRBV7-9, the J gene TRBJ1-2; 7 bases fit TRBD1. The clonotype comes from a boy younger than two with a congenital heart defect. Sequencing input: thymocytes. The CDR3: CASSRYDRVYGYTF. The CDR3 coding sequence is TGTGCCAGCAGCCGCTACGACAGGGTCTATGGCTACACCTTC.